These T cell receptor beta chains were read from a single sample in a study of T cell responses to AZD1222 COVID-19 vaccine. Produced via immunoSEQ multiplex PCR; TCRdb's table is partial and in-frame only. The sample lists approximately 65,000 clones, about 80% occurring once. Sequenced here: peripheral blood, sampled on day 0 of AZD1222 vaccination. All receptors derive from an adult in good health. Each CDR3 is given with its conserved first and last residue. The D gene is left open where the match is weak. A clone size is listed for some rows: how often the clone was seen (once, few, many), or a class if it is expanded.

size,D,J,V,DNA,CDR3
NA,TRBD1,TRBJ2-3,TRBV6-5,TGTGCCAGCAGGTCCGGGACAGCCTATGGAGATACGCAGTATTTT,CASRSGTAYGDTQYF
NA,NA,TRBJ1-5,TRBV28,TGTGCCAGCAGTTTGTCCCCAGGGCGTAGCAATCAGCCCCAGCATTTT,CASSLSPGRSNQPQHF
few,TRBD1,TRBJ2-7,TRBV5-1,TGCGCCAGCAGCCGAACCTCCGGGACAGGCAGGGTCGAGCAGTACTTC,CASSRTSGTGRVEQYF
NA,TRBD2,TRBJ2-7,TRBV4-3,TGCGCCAGCAGCCACTTTAGCGGGGACTCCTACGAGCAGTACTTC,CASSHFSGDSYEQYF
NA,NA,TRBJ2-5,TRBV21-1,TGTGCCAGCAGCCCAGGGGCCGGACGAGAGACCCAGTACTTC,CASSPGAGRETQYF
NA,NA,TRBJ1-2,TRBV2,TGTGCCCGCCTTATGAGGGCAGGGGCTAACTATGGCTACACCTTC,CARLMRAGANYGYTF
NA,NA,TRBJ1-5,TRBV28,TGTGCCAGCACCGAAAATGTGGGAGGGTCTGGCAATCAGCCCCAGCATTTT,CASTENVGGSGNQPQHF
NA,TRBD1,TRBJ2-7,TRBV18,TGTGCCAGCTCACAAAGGGACAGTGGAACCTACGAGCAGTACTTC,CASSQRDSGTYEQYF
NA,NA,TRBJ1-5,TRBV28,TGTGCCAGCAGTTTAAGCAGGGCCCCTAGCAATCAGCCCCAGCATTTT,CASSLSRAPSNQPQHF
NA,NA,TRBJ1-3,TRBV4-1,TGCGCCAGCAGCCAAGTACGGACTGGAAACACCATATATTTT,CASSQVRTGNTIYF
NA,TRBD2,TRBJ2-2,TRBV4-1,TGCGCCAGCAGCCCGATAAGCGGGGGTTCCGGGGAGCTGTTTTTT,CASSPISGGSGELFF
NA,NA,TRBJ1-6,TRBV20-1,TGCAGTGCTAGTTCTCAGACCAACTATAATTCACCCCTCCACTTT,CSASSQTNYNSPLHF
NA,NA,TRBJ2-5,TRBV27,TGTGCCAGCAGTTCCCTCGATGAAGAGACCCAGTACTTC,CASSSLDEETQYF
few,NA,TRBJ2-1,TRBV5-8,TGTGCCAGCAGCTTGGACACTACCAGATCTCCTAGACCGCCTGAGCAGTTCTTC,CASSLDTTRSPRPPEQFF
few,TRBD1,TRBJ2-7,TRBV30,TGTGCCTGGACCCTTGACAGGGGGCCCTACGAGCAGTACTTC,CAWTLDRGPYEQYF
NA,TRBD1,TRBJ2-7,TRBV6-2/TRBV6-3,TGTGCCAGCAGTTACCGGACAGGGGTCATCTCCTACGAGCAGTACTTC,CASSYRTGVISYEQYF
NA,NA,TRBJ2-1,TRBV24-1,TGTGCCACCAGTGCCCCTGGGGTGCACGATGAGCAGTTCTTC,CATSAPGVHDEQFF
few,TRBD2,TRBJ2-5,TRBV4-1,TGCGCCAGCAGCCAAGATGTCAGCGGGGGGACGGAGACCCAGTACTTC,CASSQDVSGGTETQYF
NA,NA,TRBJ1-1,TRBV2,TGTGCCAGCAGTCGGAGCCTGAACACTGAAGCTTTCTTT,CASSRSLNTEAFF
NA,NA,TRBJ2-1,TRBV11-2,TGTGCCAGCAGCTCCTCTAGGATAACTAACAATGAGCAGTTCTTC,CASSSSRITNNEQFF
NA,NA,TRBJ2-6,TRBV7-8,TGTGCCAGCAGCGGAGGAACGGGACAAATATCTGGGGCCAACGTCCTGACTTTC,CASSGGTGQISGANVLTF
once,TRBD1,TRBJ2-2,TRBV28,TGTGCCAGCAGCTCCCAAGGTGCGACAGGGTTGACCGGGGAGCTGTTTTTT,CASSSQGATGLTGELFF
NA,TRBD1,TRBJ2-2,TRBV6-5,TGTGCCAGCAGTCTGGGACAGCCCACCGGGGAGCTGTTTTTT,CASSLGQPTGELFF
few,NA,TRBJ1-6,TRBV19,TGTGCCAGTAGTATACCAGGCGATTCACCCCTCCACTTT,CASSIPGDSPLHF
NA,NA,TRBJ1-5,TRBV5-1,TGCGCCAGCAGCTTGGGCGAGGGAGGCAATCAGCCCCAGCATTTT,CASSLGEGGNQPQHF
once,TRBD1,TRBJ2-7,TRBV6-5,TGTGCCAGCAGTTACAGGGGGCTCTCCTACGAGCAGTACTTC,CASSYRGLSYEQYF
NA,NA,TRBJ2-3,TRBV5-4,TGTGCCAGCAGCCTCGACCGATCAGATACGCAGTATTTT,CASSLDRSDTQYF
NA,NA,TRBJ1-2,TRBV5-1,TGCGCCAGCAGACAGGAACTAGGCTACACCTTC,CASRQELGYTF
once,NA,TRBJ2-1,TRBV7-9,TGTGCCAGCAGCTTCTTAGCGGTCTCCTACAATGAGCAGTTCTTC,CASSFLAVSYNEQFF
once,NA,TRBJ2-5,TRBV18,TGTGCCAGCTCCAGCAGACAGCCCGAGACCCAGTACTTC,CASSSRQPETQYF
many,TRBD1,TRBJ1-1,TRBV7-2,TGTGCCAGCAGCTCGGGACAGGGGATTGGGGTTGAAGCTTTCTTT,CASSSGQGIGVEAFF
NA,NA,TRBJ1-3,TRBV13,TGTGCCAGCAGCTTATACGGTGTGGGGCCTGGAAACACCATATATTTT,CASSLYGVGPGNTIYF
NA,NA,TRBJ2-1,TRBV11-2,TGTGCCAGCAGCTTAGACTTCCCCTACAATGAGCAGTTCTTC,CASSLDFPYNEQFF
NA,NA,TRBJ1-6,TRBV24-1,TGTGCCACCAGTGACGGACACCAAAATTCACCCCTCCACTTT,CATSDGHQNSPLHF
NA,NA,TRBJ1-4,TRBV13,TGTGCCAGCTCGCCCATACAGGGACTTAATGAAAAACTGTTTTTT,CASSPIQGLNEKLFF
NA,NA,TRBJ1-4,TRBV27,TGTGCCAGCAGGGGACGGAGAAATGAAAAACTGTTTTTT,CASRGRRNEKLFF
NA,TRBD2,TRBJ2-1,TRBV2,TGTGCCAGCAGTGGACTAGCGGGGTTCAATGAGCAGTTCTTC,CASSGLAGFNEQFF
NA,NA,TRBJ2-1,TRBV11-3,TGTGCCAGCAGCTTAGATTATGCGGGATACAATGAGCAGTTCTTC,CASSLDYAGYNEQFF
once,NA,TRBJ1-3,TRBV28,TGTGCCAGCAGTTCCCACACTCTCACCATATATTTT,CASSSHTLTIYF
NA,TRBD2,TRBJ2-5,TRBV5-4,TGTGCCAGCAGGCGAGGCGGGGGTCAAGAGACCCAGTACTTC,CASRRGGGQETQYF
NA,NA,TRBJ2-1,TRBV7-3,TGTGCCAGCAGCAGAGATGTGGGGGTGTACAATGAGCAGTTCTTC,CASSRDVGVYNEQFF
NA,TRBD1,TRBJ1-2,TRBV11-2,TGTGCCAGCAGCATGCTCGGGACAGGGGGCAGCTATGGCTACACCTTC,CASSMLGTGGSYGYTF